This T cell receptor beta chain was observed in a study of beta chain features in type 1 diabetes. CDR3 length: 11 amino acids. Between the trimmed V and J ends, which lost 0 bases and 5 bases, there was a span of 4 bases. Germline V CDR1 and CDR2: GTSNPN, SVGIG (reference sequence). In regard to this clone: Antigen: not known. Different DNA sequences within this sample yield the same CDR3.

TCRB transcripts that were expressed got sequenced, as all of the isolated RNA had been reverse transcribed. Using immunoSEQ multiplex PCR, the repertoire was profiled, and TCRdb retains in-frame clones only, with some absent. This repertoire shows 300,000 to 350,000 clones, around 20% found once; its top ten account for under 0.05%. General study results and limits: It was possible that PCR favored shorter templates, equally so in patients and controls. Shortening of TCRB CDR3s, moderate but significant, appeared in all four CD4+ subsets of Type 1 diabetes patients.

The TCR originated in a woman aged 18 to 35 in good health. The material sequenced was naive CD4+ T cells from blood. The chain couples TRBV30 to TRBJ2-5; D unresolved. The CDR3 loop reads CAWSVAETQYF. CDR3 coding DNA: TGTGCCTGGAGTGTAGCCGAGACCCAGTACTTC. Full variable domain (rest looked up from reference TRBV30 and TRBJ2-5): SQTIHQWPATLVQPVGSPLSLECTVEGTSNPNLYWYRQAAGRGLQLLFYSVGIGQISSEVPQNLSASRPQDRQFILSSKKLLLSDSGFYLCAWSVAETQYFGPGTRLLVL.